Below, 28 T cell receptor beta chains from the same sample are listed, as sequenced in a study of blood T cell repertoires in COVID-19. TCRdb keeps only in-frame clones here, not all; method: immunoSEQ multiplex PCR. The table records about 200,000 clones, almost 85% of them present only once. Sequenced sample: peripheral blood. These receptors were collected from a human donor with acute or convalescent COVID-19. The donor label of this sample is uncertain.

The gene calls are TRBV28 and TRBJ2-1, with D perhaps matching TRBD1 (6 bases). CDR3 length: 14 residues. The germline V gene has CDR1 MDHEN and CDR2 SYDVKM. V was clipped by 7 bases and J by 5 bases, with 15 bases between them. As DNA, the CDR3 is TGTGCCAGCACCAGGGACATGGGGAACAATGAGCAGTTCTTC. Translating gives CASTRDMGNNEQFF.

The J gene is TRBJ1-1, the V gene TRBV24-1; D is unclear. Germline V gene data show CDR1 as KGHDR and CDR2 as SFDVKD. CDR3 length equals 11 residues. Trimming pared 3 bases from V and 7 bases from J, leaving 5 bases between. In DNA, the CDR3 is TGTGCCACCAGTGATCGCGGTGAAGCTTTCTTT. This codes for CATSDRGEAFF.

The CDR3 coding sequence is TGTGCCACCAGTGATTCCTCGGGACAGGGAAGAAATGAGCAGTTCTTC. Encoded protein: CATSDSSGQGRNEQFF. V usage is TRBV24-1 and J usage is TRBJ2-1; 9 nucleotides match TRBD1. The CDR3 length is 16 residues. The trim removed 2 bases at V and 7 bases at J, leaving 8 bases unmatched. Germline CDR1 and CDR2: KGHDR and SFDVKD.

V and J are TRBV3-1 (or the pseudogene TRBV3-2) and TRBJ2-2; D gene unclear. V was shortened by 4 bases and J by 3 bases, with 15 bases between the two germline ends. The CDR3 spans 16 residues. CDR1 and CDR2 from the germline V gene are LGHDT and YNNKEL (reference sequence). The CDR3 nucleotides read TGTGCCAGCAGCCCCTTCCGAGACTCCCACACCGGGGAGCTGTTTTTT. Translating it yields CASSPFRDSHTGELFF.

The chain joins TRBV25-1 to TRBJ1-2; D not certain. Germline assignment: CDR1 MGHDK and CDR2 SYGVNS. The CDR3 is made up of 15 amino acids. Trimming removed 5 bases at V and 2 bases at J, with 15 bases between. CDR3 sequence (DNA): TGTGCCAGCAGTTATCCGGGTCAGCCCAACTATGGCTACACCTTC. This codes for CASSYPGQPNYGYTF.

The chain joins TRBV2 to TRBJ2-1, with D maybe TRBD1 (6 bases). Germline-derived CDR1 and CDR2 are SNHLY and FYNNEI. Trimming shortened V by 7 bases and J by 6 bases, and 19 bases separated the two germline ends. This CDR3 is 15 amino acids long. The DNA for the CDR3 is TGTGCCAGCATTGCCCCCCGAGGGGGTAGCAATGAGCAGTTCTTC. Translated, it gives CASIAPRGGSNEQFF. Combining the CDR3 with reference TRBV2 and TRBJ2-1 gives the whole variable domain EPEVTQTPSHQVTQMGQEVILRCVPISNHLYFYWYRQILGQKVEFLVSFYNNEISEKSEIFDDQFSVERPDGSNFTLKIRSTKLEDSAMYFCASIAPRGGSNEQFFGPGTRLTVL.

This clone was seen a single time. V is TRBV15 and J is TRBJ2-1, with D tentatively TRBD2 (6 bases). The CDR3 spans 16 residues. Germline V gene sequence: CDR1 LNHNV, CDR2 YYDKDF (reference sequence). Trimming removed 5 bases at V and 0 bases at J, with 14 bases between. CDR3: CATSHQRAVSYNEQFF. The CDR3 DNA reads TGTGCCACCAGCCACCAGCGGGCCGTCTCCTACAATGAGCAGTTCTTC.

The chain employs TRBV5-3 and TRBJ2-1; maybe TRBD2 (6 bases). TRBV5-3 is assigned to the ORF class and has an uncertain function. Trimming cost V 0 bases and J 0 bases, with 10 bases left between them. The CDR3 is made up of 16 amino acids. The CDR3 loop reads CARSLVGGASYNEQFF. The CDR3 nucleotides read TGTGCCAGAAGCTTGGTTGGCGGGGCCTCCTACAATGAGCAGTTCTTC.

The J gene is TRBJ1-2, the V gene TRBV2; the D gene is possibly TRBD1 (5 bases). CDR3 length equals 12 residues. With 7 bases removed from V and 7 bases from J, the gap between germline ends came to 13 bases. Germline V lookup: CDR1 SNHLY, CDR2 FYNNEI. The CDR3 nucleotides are TGTGCCAGCAAAGGAGGGGCCGGTGGCTACACCTTC. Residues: CASKGGAGGYTF.

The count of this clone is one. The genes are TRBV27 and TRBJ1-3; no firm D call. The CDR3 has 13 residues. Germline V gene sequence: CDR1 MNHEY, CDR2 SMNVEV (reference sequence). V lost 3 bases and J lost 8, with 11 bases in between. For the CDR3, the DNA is TGTGCCAGCAGTTTGGGCTGGGGAGACACCATATATTTT. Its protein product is CASSLGWGDTIYF.

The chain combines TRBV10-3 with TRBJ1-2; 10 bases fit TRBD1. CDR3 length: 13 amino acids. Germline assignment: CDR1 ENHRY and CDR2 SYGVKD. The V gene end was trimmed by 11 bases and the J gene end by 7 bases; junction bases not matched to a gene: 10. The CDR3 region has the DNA TGTGCCGCAGGGGCTGGACAGGGGGTTGGCTACACCTTC. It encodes CAAGAGQGVGYTF.

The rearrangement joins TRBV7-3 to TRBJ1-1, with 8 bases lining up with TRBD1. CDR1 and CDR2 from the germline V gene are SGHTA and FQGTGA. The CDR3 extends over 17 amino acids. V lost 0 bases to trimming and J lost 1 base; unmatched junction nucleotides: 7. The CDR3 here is CASSLTPTGEWNTEAFF. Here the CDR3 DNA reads TGTGCCAGCAGCTTAACTCCGACAGGGGAGTGGAACACTGAAGCTTTCTTT. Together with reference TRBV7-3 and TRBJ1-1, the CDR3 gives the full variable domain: GAGVSQTPSNKVTEKGKYVELRCDPISGHTALYWYRQSLGQGPEFLIYFQGTGAADDSGLPNDRFFAVRPEGSVSTLKIQRTERGDSAVYLCASSLTPTGEWNTEAFFGQGTRLTVV.

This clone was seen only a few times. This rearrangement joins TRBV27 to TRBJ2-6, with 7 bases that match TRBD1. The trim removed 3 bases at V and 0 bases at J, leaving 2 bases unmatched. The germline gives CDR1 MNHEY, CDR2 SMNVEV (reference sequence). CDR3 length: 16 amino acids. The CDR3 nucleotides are TGTGCCAGCAGTTTGGGACAGCTCTCTGGGGCCAACGTCCTGACTTTC. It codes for CASSLGQLSGANVLTF.

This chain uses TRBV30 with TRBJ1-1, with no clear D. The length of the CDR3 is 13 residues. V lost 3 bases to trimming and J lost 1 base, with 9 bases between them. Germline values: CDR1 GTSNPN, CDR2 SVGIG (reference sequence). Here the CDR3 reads CAWSPEANTEAFF. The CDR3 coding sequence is TGTGCCTGGAGCCCGGAGGCGAACACTGAAGCTTTCTTT.

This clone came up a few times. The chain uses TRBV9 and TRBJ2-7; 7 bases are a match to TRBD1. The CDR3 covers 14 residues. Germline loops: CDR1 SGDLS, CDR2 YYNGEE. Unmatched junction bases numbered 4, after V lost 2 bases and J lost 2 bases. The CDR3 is CASSVGTATYEQYF. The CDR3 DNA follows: TGTGCCAGCAGCGTCGGGACAGCGACCTACGAGCAGTACTTC. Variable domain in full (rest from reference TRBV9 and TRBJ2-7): DSGVTQTPKHLITATGQRVTLRCSPRSGDLSVYWYQQSLDQGLQFLIQYYNGEERAKGNILERFSAQQFPDLHSELNLSSLELGDSALYFCASSVGTATYEQYFGPGTRLTVT.

CDR3 loop: CASSPGTSYNEQFF. The DNA of the CDR3 is TGTGCCAGCTCACCCGGGACTAGCTACAATGAGCAGTTCTTC. This sequence joins TRBV18 and TRBJ2-1; 8 positions match TRBD2. J gave up 3 bases and V 3 bases, and 1 base lay outside the gene matches. Germline V CDR1 and CDR2: KGHSH, LQKENI. The CDR3 runs to 14 residues.

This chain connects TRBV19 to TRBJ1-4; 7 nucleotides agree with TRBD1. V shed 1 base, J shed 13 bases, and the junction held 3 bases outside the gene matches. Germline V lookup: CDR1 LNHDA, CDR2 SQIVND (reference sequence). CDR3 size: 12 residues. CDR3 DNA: TGTGCCAGTAGTATAGGGACAGGTGCACTGTTTTTT. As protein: CASSIGTGALFF.

CDR3 sequence (DNA): TGCGCCAGCAGCTTGGTGGCCATTAAACGAGATACGCAGTATTTT. Amino acid sequence: CASSLVAIKRDTQYF. This rearrangement joins TRBV5-1 to TRBJ2-3; no reliable D call. This CDR3 is built from 15 residues. The V end lost 0 bases, the J end lost 5 bases, and 13 bases lay between the germline ends. Germline V CDR1 and CDR2: SGHRS, YFSETQ.

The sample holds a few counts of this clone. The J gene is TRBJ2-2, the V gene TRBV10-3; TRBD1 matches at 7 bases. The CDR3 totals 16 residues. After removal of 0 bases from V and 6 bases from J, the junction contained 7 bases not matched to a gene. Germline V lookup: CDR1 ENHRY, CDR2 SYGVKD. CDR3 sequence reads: CAISESTTGKAGELFF. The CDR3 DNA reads TGTGCCATCAGTGAGTCGACGACAGGGAAGGCCGGGGAGCTGTTTTTT.

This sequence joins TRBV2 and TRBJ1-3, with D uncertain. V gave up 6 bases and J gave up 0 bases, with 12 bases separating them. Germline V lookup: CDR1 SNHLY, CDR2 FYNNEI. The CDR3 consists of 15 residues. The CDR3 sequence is CASSPTESSGNTIYF. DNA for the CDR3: TGTGCCAGCAGCCCGACGGAGAGCTCTGGAAACACCATATATTTT.

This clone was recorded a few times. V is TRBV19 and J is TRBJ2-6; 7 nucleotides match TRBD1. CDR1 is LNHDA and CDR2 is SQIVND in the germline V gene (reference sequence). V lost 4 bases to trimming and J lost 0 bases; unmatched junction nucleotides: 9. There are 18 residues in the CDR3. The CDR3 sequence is CASSNLGTASSGANVLTF. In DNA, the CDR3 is TGTGCCAGTAGTAATTTGGGGACAGCGAGCTCTGGGGCCAACGTCCTGACTTTC.

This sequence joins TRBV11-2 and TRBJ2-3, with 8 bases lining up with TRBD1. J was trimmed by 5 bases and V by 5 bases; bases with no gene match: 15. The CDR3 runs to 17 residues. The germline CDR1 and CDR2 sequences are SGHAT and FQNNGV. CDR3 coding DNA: TGTGCCAGCAGCACACTAGGGGGGCGGACAGGGCAAGATACGCAGTATTTT. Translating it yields CASSTLGGRTGQDTQYF. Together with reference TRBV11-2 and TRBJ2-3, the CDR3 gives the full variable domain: EAGVAQSPRYKIIEKRQSVAFWCNPISGHATLYWYQQILGQGPKLLIQFQNNGVVDDSQLPKDRFSAERLKGVDSTLKIQPAKLEDSAVYLCASSTLGGRTGQDTQYFGPGTRLTVL.

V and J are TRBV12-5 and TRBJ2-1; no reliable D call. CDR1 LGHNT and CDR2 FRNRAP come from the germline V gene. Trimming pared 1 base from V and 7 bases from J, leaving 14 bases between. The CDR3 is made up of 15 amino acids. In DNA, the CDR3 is TGTGCTAGTGGTTTGGCTCTCGACTCAAATAATGAGCAGTTCTTC. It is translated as CASGLALDSNNEQFF.

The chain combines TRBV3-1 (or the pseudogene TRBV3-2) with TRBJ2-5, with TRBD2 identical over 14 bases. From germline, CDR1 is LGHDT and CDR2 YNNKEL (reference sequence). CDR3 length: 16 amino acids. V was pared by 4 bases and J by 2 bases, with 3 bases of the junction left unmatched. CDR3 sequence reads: CASSRTSGRSQETQYF. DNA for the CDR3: TGTGCCAGCAGCCGGACTAGCGGGAGGTCTCAAGAGACCCAGTACTTC.

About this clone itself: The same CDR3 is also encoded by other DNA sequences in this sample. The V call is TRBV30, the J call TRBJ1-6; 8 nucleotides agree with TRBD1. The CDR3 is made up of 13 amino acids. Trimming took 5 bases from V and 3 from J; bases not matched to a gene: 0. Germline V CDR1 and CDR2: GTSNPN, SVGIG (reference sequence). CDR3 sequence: CAWGQGYNSPLHF. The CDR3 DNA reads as TGTGCCTGGGGACAGGGCTATAATTCACCCCTCCACTTT.

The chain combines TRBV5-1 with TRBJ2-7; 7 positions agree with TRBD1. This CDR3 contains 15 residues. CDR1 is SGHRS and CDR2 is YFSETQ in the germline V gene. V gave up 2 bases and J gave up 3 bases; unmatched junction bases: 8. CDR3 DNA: TGCGCCAGCAGCTTTGCCCCGGGACAGAACTACGAGCAGTACTTC. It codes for CASSFAPGQNYEQYF.

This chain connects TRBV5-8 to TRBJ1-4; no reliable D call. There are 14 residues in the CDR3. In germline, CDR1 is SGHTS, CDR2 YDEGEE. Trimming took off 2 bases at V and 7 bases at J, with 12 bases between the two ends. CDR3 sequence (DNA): TGTGCCAGCAGCTTTAGCGGGGTCGGTGAAAAACTGTTTTTT. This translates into CASSFSGVGEKLFF.

The CDR3 bases are TGTGCCACCAGCAGAGATTCCAGACAGCAGCAGTACTTC. Protein: CATSRDSRQQQYF. This chain joins TRBV15 and TRBJ2-7; a weak D match, TRBD1 (5 bases). The CDR3 runs 13 residues. V shed 0 bases and J shed 8 bases, with 11 bases lying between them. The V gene's germline CDR1 is LNHNV and CDR2 YYDKDF (reference sequence).